Listed below are T cell receptor beta chains from one sample, sequenced in a study of T cells in Graves' hyperthyroidism and ophthalmopathy. TCRdb analysed the multiplex PCR reads with MiXCR anew, one entry per CDR3 protein. The table lists under 350,000 distinct CDR3 sequences, over 20% of them singletons. The specimen sequenced was blood. The receptor source for this set is a woman between 50 and 59 years old with Graves' hyperthyroidism. CDR3s include the opening cysteine and the closing phenylalanine or tryptophan.

>TRBJ2-3|TRBV12-3/TRBV12-4
CASSLMASLGDTQYF
>TRBJ2-5|TRBV7-9
CASSLSSIGPKETQYF
>TRBJ2-2|TRBV5-1
CASSSLAGAITGELFF
>TRBJ2-3|TRBV20-1
CSARGGTSGRYTQYF
>TRBJ1-4|TRBV2
CASSEAGRDGEKLFF
>TRBJ1-3|TRBV30
CAWSDNRGPGNTIYF
>TRBJ2-5|TRBV7-9
CASSGTGAWETQYF
>TRBJ2-7|TRBV7-3
CASSLSGTSGSYEQYF
>TRBJ1-1|TRBV6-1
CASSGHLMNTEAFF
>TRBJ2-1|TRBV19
CASSIDRIPYNEQFF
>TRBJ1-2|TRBV27
CASSSEGNYGYTF
>TRBJ2-7|TRBV28
CASSLRERTSGSYEQYF
>TRBJ1-1|TRBV6-2/TRBV6-3
CASKQGARAFF
>TRBJ1-5|TRBV15
CATSREHGTQPQHF
>TRBJ2-7|TRBV12-3/TRBV12-4
CASRAGTSGSRQYF
>TRBJ2-3|TRBV7-2
CASSYDSSTDTQYF
>TRBJ2-1|TRBV5-1
CASSLRTESYNEQFF
>TRBJ1-2|TRBV12-3/TRBV12-4
CASSPTGREGYGYTF
>TRBJ2-5|TRBV5-1
CASSIPGQGRGETQYF
>TRBJ2-1|TRBV11-3
CASSPHGGSYNEQFF
>TRBJ1-3|TRBV6-6
CASSYSEGNTIYF
>TRBJ2-6|TRBV10-3
CAMDSGANVLTF
>TRBJ2-3|TRBV7-9
CASSLYGRGFTDTQYF
>TRBJ1-5|TRBV19
CASSAGVISQPQHF
>TRBJ1-4|TRBV9
CASSVEPNEKLFF
>TRBJ2-5|TRBV20-1
CSAKGLAEPQETQYF
>TRBJ1-1|TRBV3-1
CASSQGRTTEAFF
>TRBJ1-6|TRBV28
CASRPQGFYNSPLHF
>TRBJ2-3|TRBV10-2
CATGGGDTDTQYF
>TRBJ1-6|TRBV19
CASSISRGSRASPLHF
>TRBJ1-2|TRBV11-3
CASSLAAVSGYTF
>TRBJ1-2|TRBV28
CASTPSNNYGYTF
>TRBJ2-2|TRBV12-3/TRBV12-4
CASSLAHVDRGLSGELFF
>TRBJ2-5|TRBV7-9
CASSPLGAGGQETQYF
>TRBJ1-5|TRBV29-1
CSVGGQGGNQPQHF
>TRBJ1-2|TRBV7-9
CASSFDGYTF
>TRBJ2-7|TRBV7-9
CASGGAGGSREQYF
>TRBJ2-1|TRBV7-2
CASSYLAGVYNEQFF
>TRBJ2-7|TRBV4-2
CASSQGLAEQYF
>TRBJ1-2|TRBV28
CASSLTGSYGYTF
>TRBJ1-6|TRBV20-1
CSAPRDRDSPLHF
>TRBJ2-7|TRBV28
CASSSTGSTYEQYF
>TRBJ1-1|TRBV6-5
CASTYNRLNTEAFF
>TRBJ2-1|TRBV11-1
CATSGGGFSYNEQFF
>TRBJ2-2|TRBV19
CASRGGRNTGELFF
>TRBJ1-1|TRBV6-1
CASVSTARAIRTEAFF
>TRBJ1-5|TRBV5-1
CASSPAGQRDQPQHF
>TRBJ1-3|TRBV3-1
CASSYPKFSGNTIYF